This TCR beta chain emerged from a study of blood T cell repertoires in COVID-19. On the study more broadly: Acute-phase and convalescent COVID-19 samples originated in the United States, Italy and Spain.

Germline V gene data show CDR1 as SGHTS and CDR2 as YDEGEE. CDR3 length: 16 residues. Unmatched junction bases numbered 6, after V lost 0 bases and J lost 1 base. Original data processing: Estimated nucleated cell counts came from reference gene primer amplification. Repertoires were generated with immunoSEQ multiplex PCR, while TCRdb's copy carries only in-frame clones and drops some. The V and J calls and clone size come from that table; D and trimming were worked out from the DNA. The sample yields 52,000 or so clones, over 90% seen once. The clonotype comes from a man aged 45 to 65 with acute or convalescent COVID-19. The chain joins TRBV5-8 to TRBJ1-2; 7 nucleotides agree with TRBD1. The sample consisted of peripheral blood. CDR3 sequence: CASSLAKTGVNYGYTF. Here the CDR3 DNA reads TGTGCCAGCAGCTTGGCCAAAACAGGGGTTAACTATGGCTACACCTTC.